This T cell receptor beta chain was captured in a study of blood T cell repertoires in COVID-19. Across the study: T cells, B-cell-depleted T cells, or PBMCs supplied cDNA or gDNA.

Here immunoSEQ multiplex PCR was the method, and the copy in TCRdb shows in-frame clones only, minus some. Of some 300,000 clones listed, roughly 90% are singletons. All exposed participants met a person with COVID-19 within 2 weeks before entering the study. The germline V gene has CDR1 SGHRS and CDR2 YFSETQ. There are 14 residues in the CDR3. V was cut by 2 bases and J by 0 bases, with 9 bases left in between. This chain connects TRBV5-1 to TRBJ2-7; tentatively, D is TRBD1 (6 bases). The sequence was collected from a woman between 50 and 59 years old who had been exposed to COVID-19. The specimen sequenced was PBMCs or T cells enriched from blood (not recorded which). The CDR3 DNA is TGCGCCAGCAGCTTATCGGACAGCTCCTACGAGCAGTACTTC. Its translation is CASSLSDSSYEQYF.